This T cell receptor (beta chain) was captured by sequencing in a study of blood T cells in healthy people across ages. The study's findings and limits: A roughly linear fall in TCR beta diversity per million T cells was seen with increasing age.

Combining a sample-barcoded 5' primer with a J-beta primer mix, a second PCR ran for 7 to 11 cycles. The authors tagged each cDNA molecule using a template-switch adaptor with 12 random nucleotides. TCRdb reprocessed the 5' RACE reads with MiXCR, giving one entry per CDR3 protein. In the table there are fewer than 600,000 distinct CDR3 sequences, roughly a quarter of which are singletons. In the case of this clonotype: Its target is not known.

This sample was shared with a second study, whose subject was T cells of mothers and their children.

The sample comprised blood. The receptor was derived from a boy aged 2 to 10 in good health.

This CDR3 is CASRASRAGGRYTGELFF. Written as DNA, the CDR3 is TGTGCCAGCAGGGCCTCCCGTGCGGGAGGGCGATATACCGGGGAGCTGTTTTTT. The genes are TRBV7-9 and TRBJ2-2, with TRBD2 matching over 9 bases. The CDR3 has 18 residues. Per the germline V gene, CDR1 is SEHNR and CDR2 is FQNEAQ (reference sequence). V gave up 6 bases and J gave up 5 bases; unmatched junction bases: 16.